The 32 T cell receptor beta chains in this list originate from one sample, sequenced in a study of shared clonotypes between healthy human individuals. Generated by immunoSEQ multiplex PCR, the TCRdb table keeps only in-frame clones and is missing some. The sample includes roughly 1,800,000 clones, less than 95% of them seen just once. Naive CD8 isolation took CD45RO-negative cells positively selected for CCR7 and excluded terminally differentiated effector memory CD45RA+ cells. The sequenced sample was naive CD8+ T cells sorted from blood. Receptors originate from a man between 18 and 35 years old in good health.

Concerning this clone: Other DNA sequences in the sample encode the same CDR3. The chain links TRBV6-1 to TRBJ2-7; perhaps TRBD2 as D (6 bases). Trimming took off 1 base at V and 0 bases at J, with 10 bases between the two ends. Germline CDR1 and CDR2: MNHNS and SASEGT. CDR3 length: 15 residues. DNA for the CDR3: TGTGCCAGCAGTGAAGGGGGGGTATCCTCCTACGAGCAGTACTTC. It encodes CASSEGGVSSYEQYF.

This rearrangement joins TRBV4-1 to TRBJ1-2; D might be TRBD1 (5 bases). Germline assignment: CDR1 MGHRA and CDR2 YSYEKL. The CDR3 covers 16 residues. V dropped 0 bases and J dropped 4 bases, with 15 bases sitting between them. The CDR3 DNA reads as TGCGCCAGCAGCCAAGATCCCAGGGTCGGTAGCTATGGCTACACCTTC. It is translated as CASSQDPRVGSYGYTF.

The chain carries TRBV6-4 and TRBJ2-3; 9 positions match TRBD2. This CDR3 contains 15 residues. V lost 5 bases to trimming and J lost 0 bases; unmatched junction nucleotides: 3. Germline values: CDR1 MRHNA, CDR2 SNTAGT. The CDR3 sequence is CASSFTSGSTDTQYF. DNA of the CDR3: TGTGCCAGCAGTTTCACTAGCGGGAGCACAGATACGCAGTATTTT.

The CDR3 loop reads CASSQDPDGSYEQYF. As DNA, the CDR3 is TGCGCCAGCAGCCAGGACCCCGACGGTTCCTACGAGCAGTACTTC. The V call is TRBV4-3, the J call TRBJ2-7; no definite D call. The CDR3 extends over 15 amino acids. Trimming left V 3 bases short and J 1 base short, with 13 bases between. The germline V gene encodes CDR1 LGHNA and CDR2 YSLEER.

The V gene is TRBV7-8, the J gene TRBJ1-1; D is undetermined. The CDR3 totals 15 residues. Looked up from germline, CDR1 is SGHVS and CDR2 is FQNEAQ. V was clipped by 0 bases and J by 1 base, with 9 bases between them. The CDR3 protein is CASSLAFGENTEAFF. CDR3 nucleotides: TGTGCCAGCAGCTTAGCATTCGGGGAGAACACTGAAGCTTTCTTT. Together with reference TRBV7-8 and TRBJ1-1, the CDR3 gives the full variable domain: GAGVSQSPRYKVAKRGQDVALRCDPISGHVSLFWYQQALGQGPEFLTYFQNEAQLDKSGLPSDRFFAERPEGSVSTLKIQRTQQEDSAVYLCASSLAFGENTEAFFGQGTRLTVV.

This chain uses TRBV7-9 with TRBJ2-1; 10 bases map to TRBD2. The germline gives CDR1 SEHNR, CDR2 FQNEAQ (reference sequence). The junction had 5 bases not matched to a gene; V was cut back by 1 base and J by 8 bases. The CDR3 totals 15 residues. Here the CDR3 DNA reads TGTGCCAGCAGCTTAGGAGCGGGGGGGCCCGATGAGCAGTTCTTC. It encodes CASSLGAGGPDEQFF.

The chain couples TRBV28 to TRBJ2-5, with 7 bases matching TRBD1. Germline CDR1 MDHEN, CDR2 SYDVKM. CDR3 length: 15 residues. The V segment lost 6 bases and the J segment 0 bases; nucleotides outside the gene matches: 7. The CDR3 is CASRHTGTDQETQYF. The CDR3 DNA reads as TGTGCCAGCAGGCATACCGGGACAGACCAAGAGACCCAGTACTTC.

V is TRBV5-1 and J is TRBJ2-7; D is ambiguous. Trimming cost V 0 bases and J 4 bases, with 5 bases left between them. The germline gives CDR1 SGHRS, CDR2 YFSETQ. The CDR3 is 12 amino acids. The DNA of the CDR3 is TGCGCCAGCAGCTTGGCCAGTTACGAGCAGTACTTC. Translated, it gives CASSLASYEQYF.

With regard to this clone: Other nucleotide sequences from this sample produce the same CDR3. The chain has TRBV4-2 and TRBJ2-3, with D uncertain. The CDR3 has 13 residues. V shed 0 bases and J shed 5 bases, with 6 bases lying between them. The germline V gene has CDR1 LGHNA and CDR2 YNFKEQ. The CDR3 protein is CASSQDGEDTQYF. The CDR3 coding sequence is TGTGCCAGCAGCCAAGATGGGGAAGATACGCAGTATTTT.

J is TRBJ1-2 and V is TRBV13, with a tentative D call TRBD1 (5 bases). In germline, CDR1 is PRHDT, CDR2 FYEKMQ (reference sequence). V shed 3 bases and J shed 1 base, with 12 bases lying between them. The CDR3 contains 15 residues. The CDR3 reads CASSFGGQVNYGYTF. CDR3 in DNA: TGTGCCAGCAGCTTTGGAGGACAAGTTAACTATGGCTACACCTTC.

The chain links TRBV4-3 to TRBJ2-7; D is unclear. The CDR3 is made up of 13 amino acids. V was cut by 0 bases and J by 3 bases, with 6 bases left in between. Germline lookup yields CDR1 LGHNA and CDR2 YSLEER. In DNA form, the CDR3 reads TGCGCCAGCAGCCAAGATCCCCACTACGAGCAGTACTTC. Protein product: CASSQDPHYEQYF.

The chain links TRBV27 to TRBJ2-3; the match to TRBD2 covers 11 bases. V shed 4 bases, J shed 4 bases, and the junction held 7 bases outside the gene matches. The CDR3 totals 16 residues. Per germline, CDR1 MNHEY and CDR2 SMNVEV (reference sequence). The CDR3 reads CASSSLTSGGSDTQYF. For the CDR3, the DNA is TGTGCCAGCAGTTCCTTAACTAGCGGGGGTTCAGATACGCAGTATTTT.

DNA for the CDR3: TGCGCCAGCAGCCAAGATCCAGAAGCGGGGGTTACCTACGAGCAGTACTTC. This gives the protein CASSQDPEAGVTYEQYF. The chain links TRBV4-1 to TRBJ2-7, with TRBD2 matching 8 bases. The CDR3 totals 17 residues. The V and J ends lost 0 bases and 2 bases, in that order; junction bases with no gene match: 9. Germline V gene lookup returns CDR1 MGHRA and CDR2 YSYEKL.

The V gene is TRBV10-3, the J gene TRBJ2-2, with D perhaps given as TRBD1 or TRBD2 (5 bases each). The V and J ends lost 4 bases and 0 bases respectively, with 12 bases between them. In germline, CDR1 is ENHRY, CDR2 SYGVKD. CDR3 size: 16 residues. In DNA form, the CDR3 reads TGTGCCATCAGTGGGGCCGGGACGGCGAACACCGGGGAGCTGTTTTTT. It encodes CAISGAGTANTGELFF.

In DNA, the CDR3 is TGTGCCAGCAGCTACACGACAGACTGGAGCTCCTACGAGCAGTACTTC. It specifies CASSYTTDWSSYEQYF. The genes are TRBV5-6 and TRBJ2-7; maybe TRBD1 (5 bases). Germline V gives CDR1 SGHDT, CDR2 YYEEEE. Between the trimmed V and J ends, which lost 3 bases and 0 bases, there was a span of 16 bases. This CDR3 spans 16 amino acids.

The chain carries TRBV28 and TRBJ2-5; 10 nucleotides agree with TRBD1. The DNA end is more similar to TRBJ2-7, so the J call may be wrong. Germline-derived CDR1 and CDR2 are MDHEN and SYDVKM. The CDR3 has 17 amino acids. CDR3 region: CASSSPLRQGATYEQYF. In DNA, the CDR3 is TGTGCCAGCAGTTCCCCCCTGAGACAGGGGGCGACCTACGAGCAGTACTTC.

The rearrangement joins TRBV6-5 to TRBJ1-1, with D possibly being TRBD1 (5 bases). With 10 bases removed from V and 2 bases from J, the gap between germline ends came to 11 bases. Germline CDR1 is MNHEY and CDR2 is SVGAGI. This CDR3 region has 12 residues. In DNA form, the CDR3 reads TGTGCCACGCAGGGTGGCAACACTGAAGCTTTCTTT. Translating it yields CATQGGNTEAFF.

The J gene is TRBJ2-3, the V gene TRBV27; 7 nucleotides agree with TRBD1. With V trimmed by 5 bases and J by 0 bases, 5 bases remained unmatched. This CDR3 comprises 15 residues. Germline V gene sequence: CDR1 MNHEY, CDR2 SMNVEV (reference sequence). For the CDR3, the DNA is TGTGCCAGCAGTCAATACAGGGGAAGCACAGATACGCAGTATTTT. It encodes CASSQYRGSTDTQYF.

The chain links TRBV27 to TRBJ2-3, with D maybe TRBD2 (5 bases). This CDR3 is 11 amino acids long. V was clipped by 11 bases and J by 5 bases, with 11 bases between them. Germline CDR1 is MNHEY and CDR2 is SMNVEV (reference sequence). The CDR3 coding sequence is TGTGCCTCGGAGGTTGGAGATACGCAGTATTTT. This encodes CASEVGDTQYF.

The chain employs TRBV5-4 and TRBJ2-7; D gene unclear. Per the germline V gene, CDR1 is SGHNT and CDR2 is YYREEE (reference sequence). V was cut by 4 bases and J by 0 bases, with 11 bases left in between. This CDR3 is built from 14 residues. CDR3 bases: TGTGCCAGCAGCGACGACTGGAGCTCCTACGAGCAGTACTTC. It is translated as CASSDDWSSYEQYF. The variable domain in full, completed from reference TRBV5-4 and TRBJ2-7, reads ETGVTQSPTHLIKTRGQQVTLRCSSQSGHNTVSWYQQALGQGPQFIFQYYREEENGRGNFPPRFSGLQFPNYSSELNVNALELDDSALYLCASSDDWSSYEQYFGPGTRLTVT.

Note on this clone: The junction departs from the called germline gene at one end, perhaps through a read error. CDR3 bases: TGTGCTAGCAGCCCCGGAAGATACAATGAGCAGTTCTTC. Protein sequence: CASSPGRYNEQFF. V is TRBV7-7 and J is TRBJ2-1; D ambiguous. Germline loops: CDR1 SSHAT, CDR2 FNYEAQ (reference sequence). This CDR3 region has 13 residues.

The chain combines TRBV19 with TRBJ1-5; weak D call: TRBD1 (6 bases). There are 18 residues in the CDR3. The V and J ends lost 6 bases and 0 bases respectively, with 21 bases between them. CDR1 and CDR2 (germline): LNHDA, SQIVND (reference sequence). The DNA for the CDR3 is TGTGCCAGTAGCCTTGATGGGGGCGGGACCTATAGCAATCAGCCCCAGCATTTT. Translating it yields CASSLDGGGTYSNQPQHF.

The CDR3 region is CASGFDAARRVDYGYTF. The CDR3 nucleotides are TGTGCTAGTGGTTTTGACGCGGCCCGCAGGGTTGACTATGGCTACACCTTC. The chain has TRBV12-5 and TRBJ1-2, with a possible D match to TRBD1 (5 bases). This CDR3 contains 17 residues. V was clipped by 3 bases and J by 3 bases, with 20 bases between them. Germline CDR1 is LGHNT and CDR2 is FRNRAP.

With respect to this clone: Other DNA sequences in this specimen translate into the identical CDR3. DNA of the CDR3: TGTGCCAGCAGCGTAAGCGGGCCGAGCACAGATACGCAGTATTTT. The encoded protein is CASSVSGPSTDTQYF. The chain links TRBV9 to TRBJ2-3; a possible D gene is TRBD2 (6 bases). Germline-derived CDR1 and CDR2 are SGDLS and YYNGEE. Trimming pared 1 base from V and 0 bases from J, leaving 9 bases between. The CDR3 consists of 15 residues.

Concerning this clone: A far larger clone lies a single base away; this is likely a read error. The sample contains more than one DNA sequence encoding this CDR3. This chain connects TRBV5-6 to TRBJ2-5, with D uncertain. V shed 4 bases and J shed 4 bases, with 2 bases lying between them. Looked up from germline, CDR1 is SGHDT and CDR2 is YYEEEE. The CDR3 covers 10 residues. Here the CDR3 reads CASSGETQYF. The CDR3 DNA sequence: TGTGCCAGCAGCGGAGAGACCCAGTACTTC. Together with reference TRBV5-6 and TRBJ2-5, the CDR3 gives the full variable domain: DAGVTQSPTHLIKTRGQQVTLRCSPKSGHDTVSWYQQALGQGPQFIFQYYEEEERQRGNFPDRFSGHQFPNYSSELNVNALLLGDSALYLCASSGETQYFGPGTRLLVL.

V usage is TRBV11-3 and J usage is TRBJ1-1; no definite D call. The CDR3 is made up of 16 amino acids. From germline, CDR1 is SGHNT and CDR2 YENEEA. With 5 bases removed from V and 2 bases from J, the gap between germline ends came to 18 bases. The CDR3 DNA reads TGTGCCAGCAGCCCCTCTCACCTGGGAAGTAACACTGAAGCTTTCTTT. As protein: CASSPSHLGSNTEAFF.

CDR3 sequence: CASSYAEGAEQYF. The CDR3 DNA reads as TGTGCCAGCAGTTACGCCGAGGGGGCCGAGCAGTACTTC. The chain links TRBV6-5 to TRBJ2-7, with 7 bases lining up with TRBD1. The trim removed 2 bases at V and 6 bases at J, leaving 4 bases unmatched. Germline-derived CDR1 and CDR2 are MNHEY and SVGAGI. This CDR3 contains 13 residues.

V and J are TRBV9 and TRBJ2-1, with D tentatively TRBD2 (5 bases). The length of the CDR3 is 13 residues. V was pared by 8 bases and J by 5 bases, with 14 bases between. Germline V gene sequence: CDR1 SGDLS, CDR2 YYNGEE. The CDR3 DNA is TGTGCCAGTAGGGCGGCGGGCAACAATGAGCAGTTCTTC. It translates to CASRAAGNNEQFF. Full variable domain (missing parts from reference TRBV9 and TRBJ2-1): DSGVTQTPKHLITATGQRVTLRCSPRSGDLSVYWYQQSLDQGLQFLIQYYNGEERAKGNILERFSAQQFPDLHSELNLSSLELGDSALYFCASRAAGNNEQFFGPGTRLTVL.

The chain joins TRBV4-1 to TRBJ2-7; 16 bases line up with TRBD2. J was trimmed by 7 bases and V by 1 base; bases with no gene match: 7. The CDR3 has 17 residues. Germline-derived CDR1 and CDR2 are MGHRA and YSYEKL. This CDR3 reads CASSQVPGLAGGGEQYF. The CDR3 nucleotides read TGCGCCAGCAGCCAAGTCCCGGGACTAGCGGGAGGGGGGGAGCAGTACTTC.

The J gene is TRBJ2-2, the V gene TRBV5-8; perhaps TRBD1 as D (6 bases). CDR3 size: 13 residues. Trimming stripped 5 bases from V and 7 bases from J, with 12 bases between. In germline, CDR1 is SGHTS, CDR2 YDEGEE. DNA of the CDR3: TGTGCCAGCAGGAACAGGGAAGTCGGGGAGCTGTTTTTT. Translating it yields CASRNREVGELFF.

The V and J genes are TRBV5-6 and TRBJ2-5; 11 bases are shared with TRBD2. The V segment lost 4 bases and the J segment 1 base; nucleotides outside the gene matches: 12. CDR1 is SGHDT, CDR2 YYEEEE, per germline. This CDR3 has 18 amino acids. For the CDR3, the DNA is TGTGCCAGCAGCCTCGGCGGTAGCGGGAGGGTGGTCCAAGAGACCCAGTACTTC. It encodes CASSLGGSGRVVQETQYF.

V usage is TRBV5-5 and J usage is TRBJ1-1; possible D gene TRBD1, 6 bases. CDR3 length equals 17 residues. Germline CDR1 and CDR2: SGHKS and YYEKEE (reference sequence). Trimming removed 4 bases from V and 1 base from J, with 20 bases in between. In DNA, the CDR3 is TGTGCCAGCAGCACCGGGGGCTCCCCCGCGGGGAACACTGAAGCTTTCTTT. It yields the protein CASSTGGSPAGNTEAFF.